The 10 T cell receptor beta chains below all came from one sample that was sequenced in a study of CD8 T cells in ankylosing spondylitis. TCRdb re-called the 5' RACE reads through MiXCR, storing one row per CDR3 protein. The sample includes under 300,000 distinct CDR3 sequences, around 10% of them seen just once. The material sequenced was blood, either unsorted or a sorted T cell fraction (not recorded which). All receptors come from a male donor with ankylosing spondylitis or in good health (not recorded which).

V usage is TRBV5-1 and J usage is TRBJ2-7; weak D call: TRBD1 (5 bases). Between the trimmed V and J ends, which lost 0 bases and 5 bases, there was a span of 9 bases. Per germline, CDR1 SGHRS and CDR2 YFSETQ. CDR3 length: 13 residues. The CDR3 DNA follows: TGCGCCAGCAGCTTGGTTCAGGGCCACGAGCAGTACTTC. Protein: CASSLVQGHEQYF. The full variable domain, completed using reference TRBV5-1 and TRBJ2-7, is KAGVTQTPRYLIKTRGQQVTLSCSPISGHRSVSWYQQTPGQGLQFLFEYFSETQRNKGNFPGRFSGRQFSNSRSEMNVSTLELGDSALYLCASSLVQGHEQYFGPGTRLTVT.

There are many counts of this clonotype. CDR3 nucleotide sequence: TGTGCCAGCAGCCAAGGAAGTGAGCAGTTCTTC. This gives the protein CASSQGSEQFF. This sequence joins TRBV4-2 and TRBJ2-1; no reliable D call. The V end lost 1 base, the J end lost 9 bases, and 4 bases lay between the germline ends. The CDR3 is 11 amino acids. Germline V gene lookup returns CDR1 LGHNA and CDR2 YNFKEQ.

This clonotype was observed a few times. The gene calls are TRBV11-2 and TRBJ2-5; D gene ambiguous. Trimming left V 6 bases short and J 5 bases short, with 16 bases between. The CDR3 is 14 residues long. CDR1 and CDR2 from the germline V gene are SGHAT and FQNNGV. CDR3 region: CASRSLKSRETQYF. The CDR3 DNA is TGTGCCAGCAGGTCCTTAAAGAGTCGGGAGACCCAGTACTTC.

This clonotype appeared many times. The chain recombines TRBV29-1 with TRBJ1-1; tentative D call: TRBD1 (5 bases). Germline-derived CDR1 and CDR2 are SQVTM and ANQGSEA. The V end lost 7 bases, the J end lost 5 bases, and 23 bases lay between the germline ends. This CDR3 region has 15 residues. CDR3 sequence (DNA): TGCAGCGCGGGGGGGGGTCCCTCCGTTCAGACTGAAGCTTTCTTT. Protein product: CSAGGGPSVQTEAFF.

The chain recombines TRBV5-4 with TRBJ2-7; D is undetermined. V shed 4 bases and J shed 7 bases, with 12 bases lying between them. Looked up from germline, CDR1 is SGHNT and CDR2 is YYREEE (reference sequence). This CDR3 spans 12 amino acids. The CDR3 sequence is CASSLSQKEQYF. DNA for the CDR3: TGTGCCAGCAGCCTATCTCAGAAGGAGCAGTACTTC. The full variable domain, completed using reference TRBV5-4 and TRBJ2-7, is ETGVTQSPTHLIKTRGQQVTLRCSSQSGHNTVSWYQQALGQGPQFIFQYYREEENGRGNFPPRFSGLQFPNYSSELNVNALELDDSALYLCASSLSQKEQYFGPGTRLTVT.

This sequence joins TRBV7-9 and TRBJ2-3; 9 nucleotides align to TRBD2. V trimming: 2 bases; J trimming: 1 base; junction bases outside the gene matches: 7. Germline CDR1 reads SEHNR; CDR2 reads FQNEAQ (reference sequence). The CDR3 covers 17 residues. The CDR3 nucleotides are TGTGCCAGCAGCTTAAGAGGGGCTAGCGGGGGCACAGATACGCAGTATTTT. Translating gives CASSLRGASGGTDTQYF.

A word on this clonotype: Being one base from a much bigger clone, this may be a read error. V usage is TRBV12-3 or TRBV12-4 and J usage is TRBJ2-7, with 9 nucleotides matching TRBD2. The CDR3 consists of 14 residues. The CDR3 bases are TGTGCCAGCACCTTTAGCGGGAGCTCCTCCGAGCAGTACTTC. Translated, it gives CASTFSGSSSEQYF.

This clonotype occurred many times. The chain uses TRBV20-1 and TRBJ2-1; D possibly corresponds to TRBD2 (6 bases). The ends were cut back, 6 bases at V and 5 bases at J, with 14 bases in the middle. The CDR3 has 13 residues. From germline, CDR1 is DFQATT and CDR2 SNEGSKA (reference sequence). The CDR3 is CSATGTGNNEQFF. CDR3 sequence (DNA): TGCAGTGCAACCGGGACTGGAAACAATGAGCAGTTCTTC.

This clonotype has a count of ten or more. This sequence joins TRBV27 and TRBJ2-3; 10 bases align to TRBD2. The germline CDR1 and CDR2 sequences are MNHEY and SMNVEV (reference sequence). Unmatched junction bases numbered 11, after V lost 8 bases and J lost 6 bases. The CDR3 totals 15 residues. CDR3 nucleotide sequence: TGTGCCAGCTCCGCGGGTAGTAGCGGGAGGGATACGCAGTATTTT. As protein: CASSAGSSGRDTQYF.

CDR3: CSARDHKTGNNIQYF. In nucleotides, the CDR3 is TGCAGTGCTAGAGATCACAAGACAGGGAATAACATTCAGTACTTC. The chain is built from TRBV20-1 and TRBJ2-4, with TRBD1 matching 7 bases. V lost 0 bases, J lost 7 bases, and 9 bases stayed unmatched. The CDR3 has 15 amino acids. The germline CDR1 and CDR2 sequences are DFQATT and SNEGSKA (reference sequence).